This passage covers 15 T cell receptor beta chains from one sample sequenced in a study of blood T cells in healthy people across ages. Sample-barcoded 5' priming and a J-beta primer mix drove a second PCR of 7 to 11 cycles. TCRdb re-called the 5' RACE reads through MiXCR, storing one row per CDR3 protein. In the table there are roughly 930,000 distinct CDR3 sequences, roughly 43% of which are singletons. The sequencing sample was made of blood. These receptor sequences come from a man aged 30 to 45 in good health.

CDR3: CASSPPENCNEQFF. The CDR3 DNA is TGTGCCAGCAGCCCTCCAGAGAATTGCAATGAGCAGTTCTTC. The rearrangement joins TRBV5-8 to TRBJ2-1, with no clear D. The CDR3 is made up of 14 amino acids. Per germline, CDR1 SGHTS and CDR2 YDEGEE. Trimming removed 4 bases from V and 6 bases from J, with 14 bases in between.

The rearrangement joins TRBV24-1 to TRBJ2-1; 9 bases fit TRBD1. After removal of 11 bases from V and 4 bases from J, the junction contained 8 bases not matched to a gene. Germline V gene sequence: CDR1 KGHDR, CDR2 SFDVKD. The CDR3 covers 14 residues. CDR3 amino acids: CARTHGTGYNEQFF. The CDR3 DNA follows: TGTGCCAGAACCCACGGGACAGGGTACAATGAGCAGTTCTTC.

This clonotype showed up many times. The CDR3 region is CASSLTNEQFF. CDR3 bases: TGTGCCAGCAGCTTGACAAATGAGCAGTTCTTC. The V and J genes are TRBV5-6 and TRBJ2-1; D remains ambiguous. Trimming stripped 1 base from V and 7 bases from J, with 3 bases between. The CDR3 sequence is 11 residues long. CDR1 is SGHDT, CDR2 YYEEEE, per germline.

V is TRBV5-1 and J is TRBJ2-3; perhaps TRBD2 as D (5 bases). V gave up 0 bases and J gave up 8 bases, with 16 bases separating them. This CDR3 contains 15 residues. Germline V gene lookup returns CDR1 SGHRS and CDR2 YFSETQ. DNA for the CDR3: TGCGCCAGCAGCTTGGTCGGGATACGCATAGCTACGCAGTATTTT. Its translation is CASSLVGIRIATQYF.

This clonotype occurred many times. The chain links TRBV6-2 or TRBV6-3 to TRBJ1-5; 7 bases align to TRBD1. Germline V gene lookup returns CDR1 MNHEY and CDR2 SVGEGT. CDR3 length equals 15 residues. The V gene end was trimmed by 0 bases and the J gene end by 1 base; junction bases not matched to a gene: 0. The CDR3 sequence: CASSYSGQSNQPQHF. CDR3 nucleotide sequence: TGTGCCAGCAGTTACTCGGGACAGAGCAATCAGCCCCAGCATTTT.

This clonotype was seen only a few times. The chain couples TRBV27 to TRBJ2-7, with unresolved D. The germline V gene encodes CDR1 MNHEY and CDR2 SMNVEV (reference sequence). This CDR3 is 15 amino acids long. With 6 bases removed from V and 1 base from J, the gap between germline ends came to 16 bases. Here the CDR3 reads CASRDISLGSYEQYF. The DNA of the CDR3 is TGTGCCAGCAGGGATATATCTCTCGGGTCCTACGAGCAGTACTTC.

This clonotype has more than one count but fewer than ten. The gene calls are TRBV29-1 and TRBJ1-5; tentative D call: TRBD1 (5 bases). Germline CDR1 and CDR2: SQVTM and ANQGSEA. The germline V and J ends were trimmed by 5 bases and 7 bases, with 12 bases remaining between them. CDR3 size: 12 residues. CDR3 residues: CSVQREGQPQHF. The CDR3 DNA reads as TGCAGCGTTCAAAGGGAGGGGCAGCCCCAGCATTTT.

This clonotype was seen a handful of times. The chain couples TRBV6-1 to TRBJ1-2, with D perhaps matching TRBD1 (5 bases). Trimming removed 1 base from V and 6 bases from J, with 12 bases in between. This CDR3 spans 14 amino acids. The germline V gene has CDR1 MNHNS and CDR2 SASEGT. The CDR3 DNA sequence: TGTGCCAGCAGTGAAGGTCGGACACGTCATGGCTACACCTTC. It translates to CASSEGRTRHGYTF.

This clonotype was observed a handful of times. The chain recombines TRBV9 with TRBJ2-4, with 10 bases lining up with TRBD2. CDR1 and CDR2 (germline): SGDLS, YYNGEE. This CDR3 region has 16 residues. Trimming at V came to 5 bases and at J to 3 bases, leaving 8 bases not matched to a gene. DNA for the CDR3: TGTGCCAGCAGGGATACTAGCGGGGAGGACAAAAACATTCAGTACTTC. Translating gives CASRDTSGEDKNIQYF.

This clonotype was observed a handful of times. This chain joins TRBV4-3 and TRBJ2-7; unclear D gene. CDR3 length: 14 residues. V dropped 0 bases and J dropped 3 bases, with 9 bases sitting between them. Germline lookup yields CDR1 LGHNA and CDR2 YSLEER. CDR3 region: CASSQDKGIYEQYF. Written as DNA, the CDR3 is TGCGCCAGCAGCCAAGATAAGGGTATCTACGAGCAGTACTTC.

This clonotype was counted ten times or more. The rearrangement joins TRBV18 to TRBJ2-4; D gene uncertain. The CDR3 spans 13 residues. The germline CDR1 and CDR2 sequences are KGHSH and LQKENI. With 3 bases removed from V and 5 bases from J, the gap between germline ends came to 8 bases. The DNA of the CDR3 is TGTGCCAGCTCACCGGGGATGGAAAACATTCAGTACTTC. It translates to CASSPGMENIQYF.

CDR3 coding DNA: TGCAGTGCTAACACAGGGGATTCGGCGAATGGCTACACCTTC. This encodes CSANTGDSANGYTF. The chain combines TRBV20-1 with TRBJ1-2; 7 nucleotides align to TRBD1. Per germline, CDR1 DFQATT and CDR2 SNEGSKA (reference sequence). V trimming: 4 bases; J trimming: 6 bases; junction bases outside the gene matches: 11. The CDR3 consists of 14 residues.

A single count supports this clonotype. V is TRBV15 and J is TRBJ2-7; D possibly matches TRBD1 or TRBD2 (6 bases each). V shed 0 bases and J shed 5 bases, with 11 bases lying between them. The CDR3 sequence is 14 residues long. Germline CDR1 and CDR2: LNHNV and YYDKDF (reference sequence). The CDR3: CATSRDGGRNEQYF. The CDR3 nucleotides read TGTGCCACCAGCAGAGATGGGGGGCGGAACGAGCAGTACTTC.

The CDR3, as DNA: TGTGCCAGCAGCTCGCAATCATCTAATCAGCCCCAGCATTTT. Its protein is CASSSQSSNQPQHF. The V gene is TRBV7-2, the J gene TRBJ1-5; D gene ambiguous. The V end lost 4 bases, the J end lost 4 bases, and 11 bases lay between the germline ends. The CDR3 runs 14 residues. Germline CDR1 reads SGHTA; CDR2 reads FQGNSA.

The rearrangement joins TRBV12-3 or TRBV12-4 to TRBJ2-7, with no clear D. The CDR3 totals 12 residues. The germline V and J ends were trimmed by 7 bases and 7 bases, with 14 bases remaining between them. Here the CDR3 DNA reads TGTGCCAGCATCCCTAATAAGGGTGAGCAGTACTTC. Residues: CASIPNKGEQYF.